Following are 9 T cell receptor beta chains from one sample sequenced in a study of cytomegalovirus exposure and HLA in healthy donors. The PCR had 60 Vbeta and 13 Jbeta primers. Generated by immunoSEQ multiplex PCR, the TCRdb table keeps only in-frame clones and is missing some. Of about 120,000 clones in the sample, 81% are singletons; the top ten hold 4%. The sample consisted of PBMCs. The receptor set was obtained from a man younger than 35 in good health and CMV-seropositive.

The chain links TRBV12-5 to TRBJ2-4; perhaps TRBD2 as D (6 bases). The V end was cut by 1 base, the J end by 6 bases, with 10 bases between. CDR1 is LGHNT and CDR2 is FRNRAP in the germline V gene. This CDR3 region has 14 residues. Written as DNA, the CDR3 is TGTGCTAGTGGTTTGGGTGCGGAGGGAAACATTCAGTACTTC. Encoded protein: CASGLGAEGNIQYF.

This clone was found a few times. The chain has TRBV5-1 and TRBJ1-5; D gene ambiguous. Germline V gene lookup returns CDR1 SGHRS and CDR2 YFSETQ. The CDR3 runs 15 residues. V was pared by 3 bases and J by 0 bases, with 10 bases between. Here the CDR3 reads CASSSGDYSNQPQHF. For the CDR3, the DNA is TGCGCCAGCAGCTCGGGAGATTATAGCAATCAGCCCCAGCATTTT.

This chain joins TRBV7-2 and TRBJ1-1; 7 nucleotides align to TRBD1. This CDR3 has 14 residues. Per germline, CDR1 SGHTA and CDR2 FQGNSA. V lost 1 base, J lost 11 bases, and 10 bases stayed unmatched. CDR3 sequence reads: CASSLVGDRVQAFF. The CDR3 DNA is TGTGCCAGCAGCTTAGTGGGCGACAGGGTTCAGGCTTTCTTT.

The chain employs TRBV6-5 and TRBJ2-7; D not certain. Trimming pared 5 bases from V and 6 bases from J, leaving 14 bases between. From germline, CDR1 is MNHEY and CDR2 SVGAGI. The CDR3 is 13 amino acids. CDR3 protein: CASSVSSNFEQYF. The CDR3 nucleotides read TGTGCCAGCAGTGTTAGCAGTAACTTCGAGCAGTACTTC.

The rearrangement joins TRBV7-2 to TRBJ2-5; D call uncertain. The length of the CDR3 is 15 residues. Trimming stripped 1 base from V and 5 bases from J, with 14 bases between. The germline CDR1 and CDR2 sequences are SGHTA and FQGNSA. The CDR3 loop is CASSLGWRTDETQYF. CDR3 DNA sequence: TGTGCCAGCAGCTTAGGATGGCGCACAGATGAGACCCAGTACTTC.

The chain's CDR3 is CSVELAGDYEQYF. CDR3 nucleotides: TGCAGCGTTGAACTAGCGGGAGACTACGAGCAGTACTTC. J is TRBJ2-7 and V is TRBV29-1; 10 nucleotides match TRBD2. Trimming at V came to 2 bases and at J to 3 bases, leaving 1 base not matched to a gene. Germline CDR1 SQVTM, CDR2 ANQGSEA. The CDR3 totals 13 residues.

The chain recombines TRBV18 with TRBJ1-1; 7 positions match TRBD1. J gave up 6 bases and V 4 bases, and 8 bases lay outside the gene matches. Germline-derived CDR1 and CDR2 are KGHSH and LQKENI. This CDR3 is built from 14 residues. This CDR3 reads CASSQTGRDPEAFF. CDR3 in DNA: TGTGCCAGCTCACAGACAGGGCGAGACCCTGAAGCTTTCTTT.

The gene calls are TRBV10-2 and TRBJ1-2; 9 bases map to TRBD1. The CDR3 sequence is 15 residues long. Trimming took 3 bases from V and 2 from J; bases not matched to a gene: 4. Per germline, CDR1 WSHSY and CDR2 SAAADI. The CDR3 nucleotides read TGCGCCAGCAGTGACGGGACAGGGACAAACTATGGCTACACCTTC. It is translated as CASSDGTGTNYGYTF.

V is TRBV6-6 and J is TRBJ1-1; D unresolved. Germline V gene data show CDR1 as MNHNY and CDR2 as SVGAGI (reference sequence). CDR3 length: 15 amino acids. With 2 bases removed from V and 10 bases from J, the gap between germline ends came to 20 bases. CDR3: CASSYLGGSRLRAFF. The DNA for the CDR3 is TGTGCCAGCAGTTACCTTGGAGGGTCCCGTTTAAGAGCTTTCTTT.